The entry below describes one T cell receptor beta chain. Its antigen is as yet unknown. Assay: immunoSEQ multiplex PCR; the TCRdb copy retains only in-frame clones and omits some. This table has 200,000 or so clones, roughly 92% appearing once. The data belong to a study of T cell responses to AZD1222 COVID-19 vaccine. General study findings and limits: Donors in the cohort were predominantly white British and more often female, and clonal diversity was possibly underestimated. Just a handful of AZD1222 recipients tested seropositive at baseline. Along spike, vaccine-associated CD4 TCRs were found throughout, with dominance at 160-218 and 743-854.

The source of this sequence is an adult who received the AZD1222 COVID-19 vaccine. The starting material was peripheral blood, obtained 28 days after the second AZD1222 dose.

CDR3 nucleotide sequence: TGTGCCAGCACCCTCATGGACGGCACAACAATCTATGGCTACACCTTC. Protein sequence: CASTLMDGTTIYGYTF. The chain joins TRBV11-2 to TRBJ1-2; D is unclear. Trimming took off 7 bases at V and 4 bases at J, with 22 bases between the two ends. The CDR3 sequence is 16 residues long. Germline CDR1 and CDR2: SGHAT and FQNNGV.